What follows are 17 T cell receptor beta chains derived from one specimen sequenced in a study of shared clonotypes between healthy human individuals. Naive CD8 isolation took CD45RO-negative cells positively selected for CCR7 and excluded terminally differentiated effector memory CD45RA+ cells. Repertoires were generated with immunoSEQ multiplex PCR, while TCRdb's copy carries only in-frame clones and drops some. The sample lists just over 2,000,000 clones, approximately 94% seen once, with around 1.1% in the top ten. The sample comprised naive CD8+ T cells sorted from blood. The receptors derive from a man younger than 35 in good health.

This clone has only one observation. The V and J genes are TRBV5-6 and TRBJ2-7, with 8 bases matching TRBD2. J was trimmed by 6 bases and V by 5 bases; bases with no gene match: 4. CDR1 and CDR2 from the germline V gene are SGHDT and YYEEEE. CDR3 length: 12 residues. The CDR3 bases are TGTGCCAGCAGGGCGGGGGGACTCGAGCAGTACTTC. Protein sequence: CASRAGGLEQYF. The whole variable domain, filled in from reference TRBV5-6 and TRBJ2-7, reads DAGVTQSPTHLIKTRGQQVTLRCSPKSGHDTVSWYQQALGQGPQFIFQYYEEEERQRGNFPDRFSGHQFPNYSSELNVNALLLGDSALYLCASRAGGLEQYFGPGTRLTVT.

The chain carries TRBV27 and TRBJ2-3; D might be TRBD1 (5 bases). V was cut by 0 bases and J by 4 bases, with 8 bases left in between. Per germline, CDR1 MNHEY and CDR2 SMNVEV (reference sequence). The CDR3 consists of 14 residues. CDR3 nucleotides: TGTGCCAGCAGTTTATCTTGGGGCTCAGATACGCAGTATTTT. It specifies CASSLSWGSDTQYF.

The J gene is TRBJ2-1, the V gene TRBV4-1; TRBD1 might be the D (5 bases). V was cut by 1 base and J by 7 bases, with 17 bases left in between. The V gene's germline CDR1 is MGHRA and CDR2 YSYEKL. The CDR3 runs 16 residues. The DNA for the CDR3 is TGCGCCAGCAGCCAAGTTGTGCCACCCTCAGGGAATGAGCAGTTCTTC. This encodes CASSQVVPPSGNEQFF.

The V and J genes are TRBV4-1 and TRBJ2-7; no definite D call. There are 15 residues in the CDR3. Trimming removed 4 bases from V and 4 bases from J, with 17 bases in between. The germline V gene encodes CDR1 MGHRA and CDR2 YSYEKL. The CDR3, as DNA: TGCGCCAGCAGCCGCCAGGAATTGGGGATTTACGAGCAGTACTTC. It encodes CASSRQELGIYEQYF.

The chain is built from TRBV4-2 and TRBJ2-3, with D tentatively TRBD1 (6 bases). CDR1 LGHNA and CDR2 YNFKEQ come from the germline V gene. Trimming took 2 bases from V and 4 from J, leaving 16 bases between them. The CDR3 sequence is 16 residues long. The CDR3 region has the DNA TGTGCCAGCAGCCAACATACAGGGTTGCCCTCAGATACGCAGTATTTT. This sequence encodes CASSQHTGLPSDTQYF.

With regard to this clone: This sample also contains other DNA sequences that code for the same CDR3. The chain combines TRBV7-2 with TRBJ2-7; possible D gene TRBD1, 5 bases. Per the germline V gene, CDR1 is SGHTA and CDR2 is FQGNSA. V lost 0 bases and J 2 bases, leaving 5 bases between the germline ends. The CDR3 is made up of 13 amino acids. CDR3 in amino acids: CASSLATAYEQYF. CDR3 bases: TGTGCCAGCAGCTTAGCGACAGCCTACGAGCAGTACTTC.

The chain is built from TRBV23-1 and TRBJ2-1, with D maybe TRBD2 (5 bases). TRBV23-1 is an open reading frame, and its role is uncertain. The CDR3 runs 15 residues. Trimming removed 0 bases at V and 5 bases at J, with 11 bases between. CDR3 bases: TGCGCCAGCAGTCAATCTAGACTACGTCACAATGAGCAGTTCTTC. This translates into CASSQSRLRHNEQFF.

The chain is built from TRBV27 and TRBJ1-4; perhaps TRBD1 as D (5 bases). Germline V gives CDR1 MNHEY, CDR2 SMNVEV (reference sequence). This CDR3 region has 15 residues. V lost 5 bases and J 4 bases, leaving 14 bases between the germline ends. The CDR3 region has the DNA TGTGCCAGCAGTGTCTACGGGGGGTATAATGAAAAACTGTTTTTT. Translated: CASSVYGGYNEKLFF.

The chain recombines TRBV9 with TRBJ1-2; the match to TRBD1 covers 7 bases. This CDR3 contains 14 residues. Germline V CDR1 and CDR2: SGDLS, YYNGEE. V shed 4 bases and J 6 bases; nucleotides not matched to a gene: 9. The DNA for the CDR3 is TGTGCCAGCAGCCCTACGGGAGGGGGCGATGGCTACACCTTC. Its protein product is CASSPTGGGDGYTF.

This sequence joins TRBV4-1 and TRBJ1-2; TRBD1 matches 9 bases. Trimming took 5 bases from V and 5 from J; bases not matched to a gene: 9. CDR1 is MGHRA and CDR2 is YSYEKL in the germline V gene. This CDR3 spans 15 amino acids. CDR3 coding DNA: TGCGCCAGCAGCGACCCGGACAGGGGTTTGTATGGCTACACCTTC. This sequence encodes CASSDPDRGLYGYTF.

V is TRBV4-1 and J is TRBJ2-1; D uncertain. V gave up 1 base and J gave up 5 bases, with 9 bases separating them. In germline, CDR1 is MGHRA, CDR2 YSYEKL. The CDR3 has 14 residues. This CDR3 is CASSQGYTNNEQFF. For the CDR3, the DNA is TGCGCCAGCAGCCAAGGCTATACCAACAATGAGCAGTTCTTC.

The chain links TRBV11-3 to TRBJ1-2; D is uncertain. The germline V gene has CDR1 SGHNT and CDR2 YENEEA. Trimming took off 6 bases at V and 3 bases at J, with 14 bases between the two ends. The length of the CDR3 is 14 residues. This chain's CDR3 is CASRSPRADYGYTF. The CDR3 DNA follows: TGTGCCAGCAGGTCCCCTAGGGCGGACTATGGCTACACCTTC.

This clone was detected a few times. This chain uses TRBV7-9 with TRBJ2-5; D gene uncertain. This CDR3 comprises 13 residues. Germline values: CDR1 SEHNR, CDR2 FQNEAQ (reference sequence). Deletions cut 5 bases from V and 1 base from J, with 8 bases between. DNA for the CDR3: TGTGCCAGCAGCCCTGCCCGCCAAGAGACCCAGTACTTC. This translates into CASSPARQETQYF.

V and J are TRBV19 and TRBJ1-5, with 8 bases matching TRBD1. This CDR3 region has 15 residues. V dropped 3 bases and J dropped 4; count of bases not matched to a gene: 5. Germline loops: CDR1 LNHDA, CDR2 SQIVND (reference sequence). The CDR3 DNA follows: TGTGCCAGTAGTATGGCCGGACAGGGAAATCAGCCCCAGCATTTT. This sequence encodes CASSMAGQGNQPQHF.

This chain uses TRBV2 with TRBJ2-6; D might be TRBD1 or TRBD2, each matching 5 bases. The germline V and J ends were trimmed by 7 bases and 8 bases, with 24 bases remaining between them. This CDR3 comprises 17 residues. CDR1 is SNHLY and CDR2 is FYNNEI in the germline V gene. The CDR3 reads CASMGEIDSLGSNVLTF. The CDR3 nucleotides are TGTGCCAGCATGGGGGAAATCGATTCTCTGGGCTCCAACGTCCTGACTTTC.

Here the CDR3 reads CASSPLRTGVEYEQYF. CDR3 DNA: TGTGCCAGCAGCCCCCTAAGGACAGGGGTCGAGTACGAGCAGTACTTC. This sequence joins TRBV28 and TRBJ2-7, with 9 bases identical to TRBD1. Germline lookup yields CDR1 MDHEN and CDR2 SYDVKM. V trimming: 6 bases; J trimming: 4 bases; junction bases outside the gene matches: 13. The CDR3 consists of 16 residues.

The gene calls are TRBV27 and TRBJ2-5; TRBD1 or TRBD2 may be the D gene (7 bases each). Germline CDR1 MNHEY, CDR2 SMNVEV (reference sequence). The germline V and J ends were trimmed by 5 bases and 2 bases, with 15 bases remaining between them. CDR3 size: 15 residues. For the CDR3, the DNA is TGTGCCAGCAGTATCCAGGGGGGAGGGCAAGAGACCCAGTACTTC. Encoded protein: CASSIQGGGQETQYF.